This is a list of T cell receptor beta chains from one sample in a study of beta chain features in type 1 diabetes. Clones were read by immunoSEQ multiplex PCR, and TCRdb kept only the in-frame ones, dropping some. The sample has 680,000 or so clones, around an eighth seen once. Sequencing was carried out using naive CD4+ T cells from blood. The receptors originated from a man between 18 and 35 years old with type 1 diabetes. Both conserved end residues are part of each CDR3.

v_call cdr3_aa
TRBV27 CASSFWDRDHEQYF
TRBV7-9 CASSPAGDLNNEQFF
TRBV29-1 CSVDQGTEAFF
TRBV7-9 CASSLRAEFNEQFF
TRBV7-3 CASSPGTMSSYEQYF
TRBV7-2 CASSYIPAQLYGYTF
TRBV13 CASKGGQETQYF
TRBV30 CAWIPLEAGPGEQYF
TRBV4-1 CASSLRTGGGSTDTQYF
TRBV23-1 CASLLYGYTF
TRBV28 CASGIAYGYTF
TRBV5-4 CASSYESGELFF
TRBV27 CASRRDYYNSPLHF
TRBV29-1 CSAGFRNIYEQYF
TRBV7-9 CASSDGPKTEAFF
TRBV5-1 CASSFGDRDYNEQFF
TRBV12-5 CASGLRLSGANVLTF
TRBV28 CASSPPNVDEQFF
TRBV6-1 CASSEAWDQPQHF
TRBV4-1 CASSQGSLGGPSPLHF
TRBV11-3 CASSPPMNTEAFF
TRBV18 CASSPQQGWGETQYF
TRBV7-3 CATSQGGGTEAFF
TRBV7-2 CASSLTGQPQHF
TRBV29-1 CSVEGGTVRNYGYTF
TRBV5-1 CASSLVGGAVADTQYF
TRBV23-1 CASSLLQGPETEAFF
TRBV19 CASSPLPGQSYEQYF
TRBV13 CASSRPTSGGRNEQFF
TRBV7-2 CASSLDSQVSYNEQFF
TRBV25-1 CASSERTDTQYF
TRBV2 CASSEAETEINEKLFF
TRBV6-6 CATSTFPGEGSGYTF
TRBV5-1 CASSLRGSIDNEQFF
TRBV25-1 CASSEWVGETQYF
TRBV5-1 CASSLAGTGNEKLFF
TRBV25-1 CASSEFGGLYNEKLFF
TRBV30 CAWSKGQPYQPQHF
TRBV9 CASSPSPSYQDTQYF
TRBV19 CASSIGVDLVDGYTF
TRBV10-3 CAISGSLASGELFF
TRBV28 CASSFEQGGYGYTF
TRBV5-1 CASSSTYGSGGNYNEQFF
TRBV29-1 CSVEWVGQYQETQYF
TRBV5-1 CASSSTGPRDNEQFF
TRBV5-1 CASSQAGTDYEQYF
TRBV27 CASSRQGMNTEAFF